These 30 T cell receptor beta chains were sequenced from one sample in a study of spatial heterogeneity in lung cancer. TCRdb passed the 5' RACE reads through MiXCR, listing each CDR3 protein once. Among around 110,000 distinct CDR3 sequences listed, 12% were seen once. Time point reported: blood at routine non-recurrence follow-up after resection. Whole RNA obtained from tumor, nontumor lung or frozen PBMC underwent sequencing without sorting. This specimen consisted of PBMCs, obtained at follow-up. All receptors derive from a male donor with early-stage non-small cell lung cancer.

This clonotype was counted at least ten times. The rearrangement joins TRBV9 to TRBJ1-3; D is ambiguous. V lost 0 bases to trimming and J lost 4 bases, with 5 bases between them. The CDR3 contains 13 residues. The germline V gene has CDR1 SGDLS and CDR2 YYNGEE. The CDR3 region is CASSVAPGNTIYF. CDR3 nucleotides: TGTGCCAGCAGCGTAGCACCAGGAAACACCATATATTTT.

V and J are TRBV25-1 and TRBJ1-2, with D hard to call. The length of the CDR3 is 15 residues. The germline gives CDR1 MGHDK, CDR2 SYGVNS. The germline V and J ends were trimmed by 4 bases and 2 bases, with 14 bases remaining between them. The CDR3 region has the DNA TGTGCCAGCAGTGCCCCAGATCGCATAAACTATGGCTACACCTTC. It codes for CASSAPDRINYGYTF.

The sample holds a few counts of this clonotype. This sequence joins TRBV20-1 and TRBJ2-3; D gene unclear. V shed 6 bases and J shed 6 bases, with 7 bases lying between them. There are 10 residues in the CDR3. From germline, CDR1 is DFQATT and CDR2 SNEGSKA (reference sequence). Here the CDR3 reads CSAPEDTQYF. The CDR3 nucleotides are TGCAGTGCCCCCGAGGATACGCAGTATTTT.

This clonotype appeared many times. The genes are TRBV6-2 or TRBV6-3 and TRBJ1-1; D is unresolved. Looked up from germline, CDR1 is MNHEY and CDR2 is SVGEGT. Trimming stripped 2 bases from V and 10 bases from J, with 8 bases between. This CDR3 spans 11 amino acids. The CDR3 DNA follows: TGTGCCAGCAGTTACCCTAACCTAGCTTTCTTT. Translated: CASSYPNLAFF.

This clonotype was picked up a small number of times. The gene calls are TRBV10-3 and TRBJ1-1; 8 bases line up with TRBD1. Trimming cost V 6 bases and J 2 bases; bases outside gene matches: 5. Germline V gene sequence: CDR1 ENHRY, CDR2 SYGVKD. The CDR3 has 14 amino acids. The CDR3 DNA sequence: TGTGCCATCAGCCCGACAGGGGACAACACTGAAGCTTTCTTT. Its protein is CAISPTGDNTEAFF.

J is TRBJ2-5 and V is TRBV9; perhaps TRBD2 as D (5 bases). CDR1 and CDR2 from the germline V gene are SGDLS and YYNGEE. V was shortened by 4 bases and J by 3 bases, with 13 bases between the two germline ends. There are 14 residues in the CDR3. The CDR3 coding sequence is TGTGCCAGCAGCCCGGAGGTCGGAGAAGAGACCCAGTACTTC. Residues: CASSPEVGEETQYF.

V usage is TRBV4-2 and J usage is TRBJ2-7, with 9 bases matching TRBD2. In germline, CDR1 is LGHNA, CDR2 YNFKEQ. V lost 1 base, J lost 2 bases, and 9 bases stayed unmatched. The CDR3 sequence is 17 residues long. The CDR3 here is CASSQAWNGGGAYEQYF. In DNA form, the CDR3 reads TGTGCCAGCAGCCAAGCGTGGAACGGCGGGGGGGCCTACGAGCAGTACTTC.

The table lists this clonotype with a few counts. The rearrangement joins TRBV20-1 to TRBJ1-5; D gene unclear. V was shortened by 6 bases and J by 4 bases, with 13 bases between the two germline ends. The germline V gene encodes CDR1 DFQATT and CDR2 SNEGSKA (reference sequence). The CDR3 runs to 13 residues. The CDR3 protein is CSARTPVNQPQHF. The CDR3 DNA reads TGCAGTGCAAGGACCCCGGTTAATCAGCCCCAGCATTTT.

The chain recombines TRBV20-1 with TRBJ2-7; TRBD2 matches at 10 bases. The CDR3 runs 14 residues. Germline CDR1 is DFQATT and CDR2 is SNEGSKA (reference sequence). The V and J ends lost 5 bases and 7 bases, in that order; junction bases with no gene match: 11. CDR3: CSAWTSGTSGEQYF. The CDR3 coding sequence is TGCAGTGCTTGGACTAGCGGTACCTCCGGGGAGCAGTACTTC.

This clonotype was detected many times. The V and J genes are TRBV7-3 and TRBJ2-3, with 11 bases identical to TRBD2. The CDR3 is made up of 19 amino acids. The V segment lost 3 bases and the J segment 2 bases; nucleotides outside the gene matches: 13. Looked up from germline, CDR1 is SGHTA and CDR2 is FQGTGA. The chain's CDR3 is CASSFRGGLAGGLTDTQYF. The CDR3 DNA sequence: TGTGCCAGCAGCTTCCGAGGGGGCCTAGCGGGGGGCCTCACAGATACGCAGTATTTT.

This clonotype was detected once. This chain connects TRBV7-2 to TRBJ2-1; D is perhaps TRBD1 or TRBD2 (5 bases each). Germline CDR1 and CDR2: SGHTA and FQGNSA. The length of the CDR3 is 15 residues. The V end lost 0 bases, the J end lost 1 base, and 7 bases lay between the germline ends. CDR3: CASSLAGASYNEQFF. The CDR3 region has the DNA TGTGCCAGCAGCTTAGCCGGGGCATCCTACAATGAGCAGTTCTTC.

This clonotype was observed many times. V and J are TRBV30 and TRBJ1-2; no definite D call. Per germline, CDR1 GTSNPN and CDR2 SVGIG (reference sequence). CDR3 length equals 10 residues. Trimming shortened V by 1 base and J by 6 bases, and 3 bases separated the two germline ends. In nucleotides, the CDR3 is TGTGCCTGGAGTGACGATGGCTACACCTTC. Amino acids: CAWSDDGYTF. The complete variable domain, with remaining parts taken from reference TRBV30 and TRBJ1-2, reads SQTIHQWPATLVQPVGSPLSLECTVEGTSNPNLYWYRQAAGRGLQLLFYSVGIGQISSEVPQNLSASRPQDRQFILSSKKLLLSDSGFYLCAWSDDGYTFGSGTRLTVV.

This clonotype was seen a handful of times. V usage is TRBV9 and J usage is TRBJ2-7; 11 bases match TRBD2. The CDR3 runs to 14 residues. Germline V gives CDR1 SGDLS, CDR2 YYNGEE. After removal of 3 bases from V and 3 bases from J, the junction contained 2 bases not matched to a gene. The CDR3 region has the DNA TGTGCCAGCAGCGCCGGGACTAGCGGCTACGAGCAGTACTTC. Amino acids: CASSAGTSGYEQYF.

This clonotype was observed at least ten times. The chain joins TRBV7-9 to TRBJ1-5; possible D gene TRBD1, 6 bases. There are 17 residues in the CDR3. Trimming cost V 5 bases and J 3 bases, with 20 bases left between them. Germline-derived CDR1 and CDR2 are SEHNR and FQNEAQ (reference sequence). The CDR3 coding sequence is TGTGCCAGCAGCGCCCATGGGCAGGGGATCTCCAATCAGCCCCAGCATTTT. Translating it yields CASSAHGQGISNQPQHF.

This clonotype turned up a few times. The chain recombines TRBV12-3 or TRBV12-4 with TRBJ2-3; 10 bases are a match to TRBD2. J was trimmed by 2 bases and V by 5 bases; bases with no gene match: 7. The CDR3 totals 16 residues. For the CDR3, the DNA is TGTGCCAGCAGTCGCCAGCTAGCGGGGGTCACAGATACGCAGTATTTT. Its protein is CASSRQLAGVTDTQYF.

This chain connects TRBV12-3 or TRBV12-4 to TRBJ2-5, with 7 bases lining up with TRBD2. Losses at the gene ends were 0 bases for V and 4 bases for J; bases not matched to a gene: 8. CDR3 length: 16 residues. CDR3 region: CASSLATGPGGETQYF. The CDR3 bases are TGTGCCAGCAGTTTAGCGACGGGGCCGGGGGGAGAGACCCAGTACTTC.

This clonotype was observed a few times. The chain couples TRBV20-1 to TRBJ1-2; 8 nucleotides match TRBD1. The CDR3 consists of 14 residues. The V gene's germline CDR1 is DFQATT and CDR2 SNEGSKA (reference sequence). J gave up 4 bases and V 3 bases, and 7 bases lay outside the gene matches. CDR3 in amino acids: CSASPQGVIYGYTF. The CDR3, as DNA: TGCAGTGCTAGTCCACAGGGGGTCATCTATGGCTACACCTTC.

This clonotype has only a few counts. The CDR3 here is CASSPSGRGFQETQYF. CDR3 coding DNA: TGCGCCAGCAGCCCCTCGGGGAGGGGTTTTCAAGAGACCCAGTACTTC. The V and J genes are TRBV5-1 and TRBJ2-5; 7 nucleotides line up with TRBD2. This CDR3 comprises 16 residues. V lost 4 bases to trimming and J lost 2 bases; unmatched junction nucleotides: 11. The V gene's germline CDR1 is SGHRS and CDR2 YFSETQ. Full variable domain (rest looked up from reference TRBV5-1 and TRBJ2-5): KAGVTQTPRYLIKTRGQQVTLSCSPISGHRSVSWYQQTPGQGLQFLFEYFSETQRNKGNFPGRFSGRQFSNSRSEMNVSTLELGDSALYLCASSPSGRGFQETQYFGPGTRLLVL.

The V and J genes are TRBV7-9 and TRBJ1-4; possibly TRBD1 for D (5 bases). V was trimmed by 10 bases and J by 2 bases, leaving 14 bases between them. The germline CDR1 and CDR2 sequences are SEHNR and FQNEAQ (reference sequence). The CDR3 length is 14 residues. The CDR3 loop reads CAIRPGTTNEKLFF. CDR3 coding DNA: TGTGCCATCAGACCCGGGACGACTAATGAAAAACTGTTTTTT.

V is TRBV20-1 and J is TRBJ1-2; 11 nucleotides match TRBD1. The CDR3 covers 18 residues. V was clipped by 5 bases and J by 0 bases; unmatched bases: 14. Germline V gene data show CDR1 as DFQATT and CDR2 as SNEGSKA (reference sequence). CDR3 residues: CSAFHLDRGRDPNYGYTF. CDR3 DNA sequence: TGCAGTGCTTTCCATTTGGACAGGGGGCGCGACCCTAACTATGGCTACACCTTC.

This clonotype was counted many times. The chain uses TRBV5-6 and TRBJ2-3; D is undetermined. Trimming pared 4 bases from V and 3 bases from J, leaving 9 bases between. The CDR3 length is 13 residues. Germline-derived CDR1 and CDR2 are SGHDT and YYEEEE. The CDR3 DNA is TGTGCCAGCAGCGTTGGGCGGACAGATACGCAGTATTTT. Amino acids: CASSVGRTDTQYF.

This clonotype was found once. Just one base apart from a much larger clone, this may be a read error. The chain has TRBV10-3 and TRBJ1-2, with D tentatively TRBD1 (5 bases). CDR3 size: 14 residues. Germline-derived CDR1 and CDR2 are ENHRY and SYGVKD. Here the CDR3 reads CAIRPRETNYGHTF. The CDR3 DNA is TGTGCCATCAGGCCCAGGGAAACTAACTATGGCCACACCTTC.

The rearrangement uses TRBV12-3 or TRBV12-4 and TRBJ1-5, with D unclear. This CDR3 contains 15 residues. Trimming removed 5 bases from V and 3 bases from J, with 14 bases in between. The DNA of the CDR3 is TGTGCCAGCAGTGCCGGAGGGCGCTTCAATCAGCCCCAGCATTTT. Its translation is CASSAGGRFNQPQHF.

This chain uses TRBV28 with TRBJ2-2, with D uncertain. CDR1 and CDR2 from the germline V gene are MDHEN and SYDVKM. Trimming pared 7 bases from V and 5 bases from J, leaving 14 bases between. CDR3 size: 14 residues. CDR3 amino acids: CASTVGGLTGELFF. The CDR3 DNA follows: TGTGCCAGCACCGTTGGTGGGCTTACCGGGGAGCTGTTTTTT.

The sample holds many counts of this clonotype. The chain has TRBV12-3 or TRBV12-4 and TRBJ2-1, with TRBD2 as a possible D gene (5 bases). With 7 bases removed from V and 0 bases from J, the gap between germline ends came to 13 bases. The CDR3 has 15 amino acids. The CDR3 sequence is CASTLSVSSYNEQFF. CDR3 in DNA: TGTGCCAGCACCCTTAGCGTGAGCTCCTACAATGAGCAGTTCTTC.

In this sample, this clonotype turned up a few times. The chain uses TRBV28 and TRBJ1-2; D is uncertain. Germline V gene lookup returns CDR1 MDHEN and CDR2 SYDVKM. CDR3 length: 14 residues. V was shortened by 7 bases and J by 8 bases, with 20 bases between the two germline ends. Written as DNA, the CDR3 is TGTGCCAGCACCCGTTCGACCCCTTTCGGGGGCTACACCTTC. As protein: CASTRSTPFGGYTF.

This clonotype was recorded a few times. The rearrangement joins TRBV7-2 to TRBJ2-7, with D unclear. The length of the CDR3 is 10 residues. From germline, CDR1 is SGHTA and CDR2 FQGNSA. The V end lost 11 bases, the J end lost 2 bases, and 7 bases lay between the germline ends. The CDR3 sequence: CACLAYEQYF. In DNA form, the CDR3 reads TGTGCCTGTTTAGCCTACGAGCAGTACTTC.

V is TRBV7-9 and J is TRBJ1-4, with a weak D call TRBD1 (5 bases). This CDR3 contains 14 residues. Germline lookup yields CDR1 SEHNR and CDR2 FQNEAQ (reference sequence). V was clipped by 5 bases and J by 5 bases, with 12 bases between them. As DNA, the CDR3 is TGTGCCAGCAGCATCGGGACGGGAAATGAAAAACTGTTTTTT. This codes for CASSIGTGNEKLFF. Full variable domain (missing parts from reference TRBV7-9 and TRBJ1-4): DTGVSQNPRHKITKRGQNVTFRCDPISEHNRLYWYRQTLGQGPEFLTYFQNEAQLEKSRLLSDRFSAERPKGSFSTLEIQRTEQGDSAMYLCASSIGTGNEKLFFGSGTQLSVL.

The rearrangement joins TRBV5-1 to TRBJ1-4; tentative D call: TRBD1 (6 bases). V lost 3 bases, J lost 7 bases, and 16 bases lay in between. Germline V gene data show CDR1 as SGHRS and CDR2 as YFSETQ. There are 15 residues in the CDR3. The CDR3 DNA reads TGCGCCAGCAGCTCGGGCGGGACAAGATCTGAAAAACTGTTTTTT. It encodes CASSSGGTRSEKLFF. Using reference TRBV5-1 and TRBJ1-4 for the parts outside the CDR3, the full variable domain is KAGVTQTPRYLIKTRGQQVTLSCSPISGHRSVSWYQQTPGQGLQFLFEYFSETQRNKGNFPGRFSGRQFSNSRSEMNVSTLELGDSALYLCASSSGGTRSEKLFFGSGTQLSVL.

The chain joins TRBV10-3 to TRBJ1-5, with 7 bases matching TRBD1. This CDR3 region has 18 residues. Germline assignment: CDR1 ENHRY and CDR2 SYGVKD. V dropped 0 bases and J dropped 4; count of bases not matched to a gene: 12. CDR3: CAISESRVWTGQNQPQHF. The CDR3 bases are TGTGCCATCAGTGAGTCGAGGGTGTGGACAGGACAAAATCAGCCCCAGCATTTT.